This T cell receptor (beta chain) was documented in a study of technical replicates of blood from several donors. CDR3 length: 16 residues. Trimming cost V 5 bases and J 4 bases; bases outside gene matches: 12. Germline V gene sequence: CDR1 MNHEY, CDR2 SMNVEV (reference sequence). The assay was immunoSEQ multiplex PCR, and TCRdb's table has in-frame clones only and misses some. The table lists 75,000 to 100,000 clones, about 95% of them singletons, with approximately 0.38% in the top ten. The V call is TRBV27, the J call TRBJ1-1; 8 nucleotides align to TRBD1. Specimen: T cells isolated from PBMCs. The receptor was derived from a human donor in good health. CDR3 in DNA: TGTGCCAGCAGTATTGGACAGGGAACGTCCGGCACTGAAGCTTTCTTT. Amino acids: CASSIGQGTSGTEAFF.